Included here is one TCR beta chain sequence, with context. The data belong to a study of blood T cell repertoires in COVID-19. Across the whole study: T cells, B-cell-depleted T cells, or PBMCs supplied cDNA or gDNA.

Germline CDR1 and CDR2: LGHNA and YNFKEQ. V lost 0 bases to trimming and J lost 7 bases, with 19 bases between them. This CDR3 spans 16 amino acids. TCRdb's table, derived via immunoSEQ multiplex PCR, lists solely in-frame clones and lacks some. The table records approximately 210,000 clones, around 80% of them present only once. The chain has TRBV4-2 and TRBJ2-7; D not certain. The sequenced material came from peripheral blood. The TCR was taken from a woman aged 40-49 years with acute or convalescent COVID-19. The CDR3 loop reads CASSQDFSIASSEQYF. The CDR3 DNA reads TGTGCCAGCAGCCAAGACTTCAGTATCGCCAGTTCGGAGCAGTACTTC.